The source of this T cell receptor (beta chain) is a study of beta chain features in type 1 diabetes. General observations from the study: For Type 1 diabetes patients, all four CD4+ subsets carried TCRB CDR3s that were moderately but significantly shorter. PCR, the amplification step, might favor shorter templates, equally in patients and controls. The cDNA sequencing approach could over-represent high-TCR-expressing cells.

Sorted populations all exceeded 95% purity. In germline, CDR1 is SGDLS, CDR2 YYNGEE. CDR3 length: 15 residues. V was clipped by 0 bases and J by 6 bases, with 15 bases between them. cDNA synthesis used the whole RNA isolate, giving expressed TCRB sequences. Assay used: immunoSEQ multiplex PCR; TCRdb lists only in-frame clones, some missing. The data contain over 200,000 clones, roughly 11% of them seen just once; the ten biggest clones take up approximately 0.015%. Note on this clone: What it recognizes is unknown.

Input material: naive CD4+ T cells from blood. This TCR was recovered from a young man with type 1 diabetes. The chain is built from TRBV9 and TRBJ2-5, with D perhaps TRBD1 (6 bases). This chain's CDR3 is CASSVGAAGVQTQYF. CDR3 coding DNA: TGTGCCAGCAGCGTAGGTGCGGCAGGGGTACAGACCCAGTACTTC. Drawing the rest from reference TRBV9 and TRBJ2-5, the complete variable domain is DSGVTQTPKHLITATGQRVTLRCSPRSGDLSVYWYQQSLDQGLQFLIQYYNGEERAKGNILERFSAQQFPDLHSELNLSSLELGDSALYFCASSVGAAGVQTQYFGPGTRLLVL.